Included here is one TCR beta chain sequence, with context. MiXCR was run by TCRdb on the 5' RACE reads, yielding one entry per CDR3 protein. The repertoire consists of under 3,000 distinct CDR3 sequences, with 13% occurring once and the leading ten covering roughly three fifths. The data were obtained in a study of spatial heterogeneity in lung cancer. As to time point: sample taken at primary tumor resection. Sequencing was performed on whole RNA extracted from tumor and nontumor lung tissue, or from frozen PBMC, and the material was left unsorted. A total of fewer than 80 untreated early-stage non-small cell lung cancer patients served as donors. The ends were cut back, 4 bases at V and 5 bases at J, with 11 bases in the middle. The CDR3 has 13 amino acids. CDR1 ENHRY and CDR2 SYGVKD come from the germline V gene.

The sequence was obtained from a male donor with early-stage non-small cell lung cancer. V and J are TRBV10-3 and TRBJ2-5, with D possibly TRBD2 on 6 matching bases. Here the sequenced sample was PBMCs, taken at surgery. The CDR3 DNA is TGTGCCATCAGTGCGGGGACTCAGGAGACCCAGTACTTC. It yields the protein CAISAGTQETQYF.